This TCR beta chain was sequenced for a study of T cell responses to AZD1222 COVID-19 vaccine (dated by TCRdb to about 2021). In terms of the full investigation: TCR sequencing covered roughly 230 trial participants: nearly 210 given two doses of AZD1222 and 26 given two doses of MenACWY control vaccine. Trial participants were enrolled by age into 18-55, 56-69 and 70-plus year subgroups, with roughly 160, 29 and 62 TCR-sequenced participants respectively.

The CDR3 regions of human TCRbeta chains were analyzed by immunosequencing. Processing in the source paper ran as follows. Repertoire TCRs were matched against a reference library of SARS-CoV-2-specific TCRs generated with the MIRA antigen-specificity platform. Breadth was defined as the fraction of unique TCRs that were SARS-CoV-2-associated, and depth was defined as the fraction of total T cells that were SARS-CoV-2-associated. Using the MIRA data, each spike-specific TCR was mapped to the spike region that the TCR reacts to and placed in a CD4 or CD8 class. Log10-transformed breadth and depth values were compared by one-way ANOVA with Sidak's multiple comparisons tests. Here the immuneACCESS table is served through TCRdb, limited to in-frame sequences with V and J called. Missing clones are a known gap in these copies; in checked studies unresolved V genes cover under half, and the rest lacks a known reason. That table is the source of V, J and clone size, and D and trimming were worked out from the DNA. In all, the sample holds approximately 150,000 clones, and more than 85% of those were seen once. Of the sample, approximately 0.96% is held by the ten largest clones.

Note on this clone: Its antigen remains unidentified. No base qualities exist here, and no much larger clone lies one base off it.

What the study reported, not specific to this receptor: Participants were mostly white British and included more females than males, and it was suggested by the authors that clonal diversity may have been underestimated. A significant rise in spike-specific TCR breadth and depth was observed after two AZD1222 doses relative to day 0 and relative to MenACWY recipients. Conclusions about previously exposed vaccinees are limited because only six or seven AZD1222 recipients were SARS-CoV-2 seropositive at baseline. Because no day 14 peak-response samples were available, repertoires were characterized only after the peak T cell response. The whole spike protein was spanned by vaccine-associated CD4 TCRs, and dominant responses were seen in regions 160-218 and 743-854. The 56-69-year group was small, and its depth increase did not reach significance, likely because of low power. Epitopes outside the regions mutated in the B.1.351 and B.1.1.7 variants were reportedly recognized by nearly half of the unique spike-specific TCRs.

The V and J ends are trimmed by 1 base and 1 base, leaving 10 bases between them. Per the germline V gene, SGHAT is the CDR1 and FQNNGV is the CDR2. Inclusive of the bounding cysteine and phenylalanine, the CDR3 is 15 residues long. Just the 45-base CDR3 DNA is kept, in frame starting at base 1. Per the publication, the time point label means: baseline before first vaccination. The treatment or condition label here, explained by the study, means: meningococcal conjugate vaccine given as trial control. The vaccinee samples were drawn from two UK trials, COV001 and COV002, one of which was a single-blind randomized controlled phase 2/3 trial testing AZD1222 (ChAdOx1 nCoV-19) in healthy adults. Trial participant PBMC samples were collected at day 0 and day 28 after the second dose for TCRbeta chain sequencing.

The chain links TRBV11-2 with TRBJ1-1; the D gene cannot be resolved reliably. This TCR was sampled from an adult in good health. Sample: peripheral blood, taken on day 0 of MenACWY control vaccination. The nucleotide sequence is given as TGTGCCAGCAGCTTAGCCGGGCTGGCGAACACTGAAGCTTTCTTT. Translated, it reads CASSLAGLANTEAFF.